Following are 27 T cell receptor beta chains from one sample sequenced in a study of T cell responses to AZD1222 COVID-19 vaccine. Clones were read by immunoSEQ multiplex PCR, and TCRdb kept only the in-frame ones, dropping some. The sample shows fewer than 150,000 clones, approximately 93% of them seen only once. The source material was peripheral blood, sampled on day 0 of AZD1222 vaccination. Source of these receptors: an adult in good health.

The chain joins TRBV7-9 to TRBJ2-7; D not resolved. The germline V gene encodes CDR1 SEHNR and CDR2 FQNEAQ (reference sequence). V was trimmed by 1 base and J by 2 bases, leaving 15 bases between them. The length of the CDR3 is 16 residues. The CDR3: CASSLDQQGPPYEQYF. In DNA form, the CDR3 reads TGTGCCAGCAGCTTAGATCAACAAGGCCCTCCCTACGAGCAGTACTTC.

This chain uses TRBV4-2 with TRBJ2-1; possible D gene TRBD2, 6 bases. The CDR3 totals 17 residues. Per the germline V gene, CDR1 is LGHNA and CDR2 is YNFKEQ. Trimming cost V 1 base and J 3 bases, with 16 bases left between them. DNA for the CDR3: TGTGCCAGCAGCCAAGGAGGGGCGGGGATCCTCTACAATGAGCAGTTCTTC. It yields the protein CASSQGGAGILYNEQFF.

This chain joins TRBV29-1 and TRBJ1-5; 9 bases fit TRBD1. Germline CDR1 reads SQVTM; CDR2 reads ANQGSEA. V lost 3 bases, J lost 7 bases, and 13 bases stayed unmatched. CDR3 length: 16 residues. The CDR3 spells CSVEAGTGSFRQPQHF. Here the CDR3 DNA reads TGCAGCGTTGAGGCTGGGACAGGGTCGTTCCGGCAGCCCCAGCATTTT.

The chain recombines TRBV4-1 with TRBJ1-1, with a weak D call TRBD1 (5 bases). Germline lookup yields CDR1 MGHRA and CDR2 YSYEKL. Trimming shortened V by 0 bases and J by 7 bases, and 12 bases separated the two germline ends. The CDR3 runs to 14 residues. Written as DNA, the CDR3 is TGCGCCAGCAGCCAAGATCCCGGGGGGGTTGAAGCTTTCTTT. It specifies CASSQDPGGVEAFF.

The chain links TRBV19 to TRBJ1-1; no definite D call. Germline V gives CDR1 LNHDA, CDR2 SQIVND (reference sequence). There are 15 residues in the CDR3. The germline V and J ends were trimmed by 4 bases and 4 bases, with 16 bases remaining between them. The CDR3 region has the DNA TGTGCCAGTAGTAAAGAGGACCCAAGGGTCACTGAAGCTTTCTTT. The encoded protein is CASSKEDPRVTEAFF.

For the CDR3, the DNA is TGTGCCAGTAGTTTACTACAGGGGGTAGGAGGCTACACCTTC. Encoded protein: CASSLLQGVGGYTF. The chain uses TRBV19 and TRBJ1-2; TRBD1 aligns across 8 bases. The CDR3 extends over 14 amino acids. CDR1 and CDR2 (germline): LNHDA, SQIVND (reference sequence). Trimming at V came to 5 bases and at J to 8 bases, leaving 10 bases not matched to a gene. Complete variable domain (other parts from reference TRBV19 and TRBJ1-2): DGGITQSPKYLFRKEGQNVTLSCEQNLNHDAMYWYRQDPGQGLRLIYYSQIVNDFQKGDIAEGYSVSREKKESFPLTVTSAQKNPTAFYLCASSLLQGVGGYTFGSGTRLTVV.

The CDR3, as DNA: TGTGCCTCCGCAGGGACGGTATACACTGAAGCTTTCTTT. It is translated as CASAGTVYTEAFF. The chain uses TRBV19 and TRBJ1-1, with TRBD1 as a possible D gene (5 bases). Germline values: CDR1 LNHDA, CDR2 SQIVND (reference sequence). V was trimmed by 11 bases and J by 3 bases, leaving 16 bases between them. The CDR3 runs to 13 residues.

The rearrangement links TRBV5-8 to TRBJ1-2; D is unresolved. The CDR3 runs 13 residues. Germline-derived CDR1 and CDR2 are SGHTS and YDEGEE. V dropped 1 base and J dropped 2 bases, with 6 bases sitting between them. CDR3 in DNA: TGTGCCAGCAGCTTGTACGGGAACTATGGCTACACCTTC. Translating it yields CASSLYGNYGYTF.

The V and J genes are TRBV10-3 and TRBJ1-1; maybe TRBD1 (6 bases). Germline V lookup: CDR1 ENHRY, CDR2 SYGVKD. The germline V and J ends were trimmed by 2 bases and 9 bases, with 13 bases remaining between them. The CDR3 loop spans 13 amino acids. For the CDR3, the DNA is TGTGCCATCAGTGAGAGTCCTGGGGACAAAGCTTTCTTT. It specifies CAISESPGDKAFF.

The chain combines TRBV5-4 with TRBJ1-1; the D gene is possibly TRBD1 (6 bases). Germline values: CDR1 SGHNT, CDR2 YYREEE (reference sequence). V lost 4 bases and J 5 bases, leaving 15 bases between the germline ends. The CDR3 covers 14 residues. The CDR3 DNA follows: TGTGCCAGCAGCGCGACAGGCCGGCGGACTGAAGCTTTCTTT. It encodes CASSATGRRTEAFF.

The CDR3 sequence: CATRGPSNQPQHF. As DNA, the CDR3 is TGTGCCACTAGGGGGCCGAGCAATCAGCCCCAGCATTTT. This chain joins TRBV2 and TRBJ1-5, with TRBD1 matching over 7 bases. This CDR3 is 13 amino acids long. V lost 10 bases and J lost 1; bases outside the gene matches: 4. Germline V lookup: CDR1 SNHLY, CDR2 FYNNEI. The full variable domain, with the rest looked up from reference TRBV2 and TRBJ1-5, is EPEVTQTPSHQVTQMGQEVILRCVPISNHLYFYWYRQILGQKVEFLVSFYNNEISEKSEIFDDQFSVERPDGSNFTLKIRSTKLEDSAMYFCATRGPSNQPQHFGDGTRLSIL.

The chain carries TRBV28 and TRBJ1-4, with D possibly being TRBD1 (5 bases). CDR3 length: 20 amino acids. Trimming pared 3 bases from V and 0 bases from J, leaving 23 bases between. Germline V lookup: CDR1 MDHEN, CDR2 SYDVKM. The DNA for the CDR3 is TGTGCCAGCAGTTTCCCCCCATTATGGGGCTCTGAAGCAACTAATGAAAAACTGTTTTTT. Its protein is CASSFPPLWGSEATNEKLFF. Full variable domain (missing parts from reference TRBV28 and TRBJ1-4): DVKVTQSSRYLVKRTGEKVFLECVQDMDHENMFWYRQDPGLGLRLIYFSYDVKMKEKGDIPEGYSVSREKKERFSLILESASTNQTSMYLCASSFPPLWGSEATNEKLFFGSGTQLSVL.

V and J are TRBV15 and TRBJ1-4, with D tentatively TRBD1 (5 bases). V was pared by 2 bases and J by 4 bases, with 11 bases between. The CDR3 loop spans 15 amino acids. The germline V gene encodes CDR1 LNHNV and CDR2 YYDKDF (reference sequence). CDR3 DNA: TGTGCCACCAGCAGAAAGGGGAGGGTTAATGAAAAACTGTTTTTT. Protein: CATSRKGRVNEKLFF.

V gene TRBV5-1 combines with J gene TRBJ2-5; 8 bases agree with TRBD1. The CDR3 runs 15 residues. The germline V gene has CDR1 SGHRS and CDR2 YFSETQ. V was clipped by 0 bases and J by 3 bases; unmatched bases: 4. In nucleotides, the CDR3 is TGCGCCAGCAGCTTGGCGCCAGGGGGCGAAGAGACCCAGTACTTC. Its translation: CASSLAPGGEETQYF.

V and J are TRBV7-2 and TRBJ1-5; 7 positions match TRBD1. The CDR3 is 14 amino acids. The germline V gene has CDR1 SGHTA and CDR2 FQGNSA. Trimming took 0 bases from V and 6 from J; bases not matched to a gene: 2. In DNA form, the CDR3 reads TGTGCCAGCAGCTTAGCAGGGGGCAGTCAGCCCCAGCATTTT. This encodes CASSLAGGSQPQHF.

The chain joins TRBV4-1 to TRBJ2-1; TRBD1 matches at 10 bases. Germline V gene lookup returns CDR1 MGHRA and CDR2 YSYEKL. There are 19 residues in the CDR3. V shed 0 bases and J 4 bases; nucleotides not matched to a gene: 12. CDR3 in DNA: TGCGCCAGCAGCCAAGATCGTGTTTGGCCGGGACAGGGGTACAATGAGCAGTTCTTC. Translated: CASSQDRVWPGQGYNEQFF.

The rearrangement joins TRBV2 to TRBJ1-3; unclear D gene. This CDR3 region has 13 residues. The V end lost 6 bases, the J end lost 4 bases, and 10 bases lay between the germline ends. Germline-derived CDR1 and CDR2 are SNHLY and FYNNEI. Written as DNA, the CDR3 is TGTGCCAGCAGCGTGAGAGCCGGAAACACCATATATTTT. Protein: CASSVRAGNTIYF.

This chain joins TRBV18 and TRBJ2-7, with D hard to call. Germline V gene data show CDR1 as KGHSH and CDR2 as LQKENI. This CDR3 is 13 amino acids long. V lost 0 bases to trimming and J lost 0 bases, with 3 bases between them. The CDR3 protein is CASSPPSSYEQYF. In nucleotides, the CDR3 is TGTGCCAGCTCACCACCGAGCTCCTACGAGCAGTACTTC.

The rearrangement links TRBV5-1 to TRBJ1-6; D possibly corresponds to TRBD1 (5 bases). V was pared by 6 bases and J by 7 bases, with 14 bases between. Germline assignment: CDR1 SGHRS and CDR2 YFSETQ. This CDR3 is built from 14 residues. For the CDR3, the DNA is TGCGCCAGCACCTGGGGGGGTGACAATTCACCCCTCCACTTT. It yields the protein CASTWGGDNSPLHF.

This clone was seen just once. The J gene is TRBJ2-3, the V gene TRBV28, with no clear D. The CDR3 contains 15 residues. The V and J ends lost 2 bases and 1 base respectively, with 10 bases between them. Germline V lookup: CDR1 MDHEN, CDR2 SYDVKM. The CDR3 sequence: CASSLGLEGTDTQYF. The CDR3 nucleotides read TGTGCCAGCAGTTTAGGTCTAGAGGGCACAGATACGCAGTATTTT.

J is TRBJ2-5 and V is TRBV5-1, with 10 positions matching TRBD1. The CDR3 runs 15 residues. CDR1 and CDR2 from the germline V gene are SGHRS and YFSETQ. J lost 5 bases, V lost 7 bases, and 11 bases had no gene match. The CDR3 loop is CASSQTGGNLETQYF. The CDR3 region has the DNA TGCGCCAGCTCTCAGACAGGGGGCAACTTGGAGACCCAGTACTTC.

This clone was observed a single time. V usage is TRBV4-3 and J usage is TRBJ2-1, with D perhaps TRBD1 or TRBD2 (5 bases each). Germline V gives CDR1 LGHNA, CDR2 YSLEER. V lost 5 bases, J lost 5 bases, and 13 bases lay in between. The CDR3 length is 14 residues. The CDR3 nucleotides read TGCGCCAGCAGCGACCCGGGACGGCACAATGAGCAGTTCTTC. It encodes CASSDPGRHNEQFF.

This CDR3 is CASSTGTTDTQYF. The DNA of the CDR3 is TGTGCCAGCAGTACAGGGACCACAGATACGCAGTATTTT. V and J are TRBV2 and TRBJ2-3, with D possibly TRBD1 on 6 matching bases. CDR1 is SNHLY, CDR2 FYNNEI, per germline. The length of the CDR3 is 13 residues. V was pared by 5 bases and J by 2 bases, with 8 bases between.

The rearrangement links TRBV6-5 to TRBJ1-2; 9 bases line up with TRBD1. Germline CDR1 and CDR2: MNHEY and SVGAGI. Germline trimming cut 7 bases from V and 3 bases from J; bases unmatched to any gene: 9. This CDR3 is built from 15 residues. CDR3 in DNA: TGTGCCAGCACCGAGGCGGGGACAGGGTACTATGGCTACACCTTC. It yields the protein CASTEAGTGYYGYTF.

This chain joins TRBV5-1 and TRBJ1-1, with D maybe TRBD1 (6 bases). CDR1 and CDR2 (germline): SGHRS, YFSETQ. Trimming stripped 2 bases from V and 5 bases from J, with 13 bases between. This CDR3 is built from 14 residues. CDR3 amino acids: CASSLGGRGTEAFF. CDR3 nucleotide sequence: TGCGCCAGCAGCTTAGGGGGAAGGGGAACTGAAGCTTTCTTT.

V usage is TRBV9 and J usage is TRBJ2-5, with TRBD2 matching 13 bases. Germline V gives CDR1 SGDLS, CDR2 YYNGEE. The CDR3 is 15 amino acids. J was trimmed by 6 bases and V by 4 bases; bases with no gene match: 6. Here the CDR3 DNA reads TGTGCCAGCAGCCTCGGGACTAGCGGGACAAAGACCCAGTACTTC. Amino acids: CASSLGTSGTKTQYF.

V gene TRBV9 combines with J gene TRBJ1-3; D gene ambiguous. The CDR3 consists of 12 residues. Trimming took 0 bases from V and 3 from J, leaving 1 base between them. Germline V lookup: CDR1 SGDLS, CDR2 YYNGEE. In nucleotides, the CDR3 is TGTGCCAGCAGCGTAGGTGGAAACACCATATATTTT. This encodes CASSVGGNTIYF.